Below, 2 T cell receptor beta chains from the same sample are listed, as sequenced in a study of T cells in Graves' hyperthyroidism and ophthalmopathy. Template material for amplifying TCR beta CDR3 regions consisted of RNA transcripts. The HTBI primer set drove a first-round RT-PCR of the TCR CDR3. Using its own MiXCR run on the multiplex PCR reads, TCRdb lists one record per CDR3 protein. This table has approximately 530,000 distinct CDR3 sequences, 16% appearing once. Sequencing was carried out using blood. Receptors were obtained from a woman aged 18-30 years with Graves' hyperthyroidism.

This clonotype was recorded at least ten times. The CDR3 sequence: CSAPQSGGYEQYF. CDR3 in DNA: TGCAGTGCTCCTCAATCCGGCGGCTACGAGCAGTACTTC. The rearrangement links TRBV20-1 to TRBJ2-7; D gene unclear. CDR3 length equals 13 residues. V lost 5 bases, J lost 3 bases, and 14 bases lay in between. Germline V gene lookup returns CDR1 DFQATT and CDR2 SNEGSKA (reference sequence).

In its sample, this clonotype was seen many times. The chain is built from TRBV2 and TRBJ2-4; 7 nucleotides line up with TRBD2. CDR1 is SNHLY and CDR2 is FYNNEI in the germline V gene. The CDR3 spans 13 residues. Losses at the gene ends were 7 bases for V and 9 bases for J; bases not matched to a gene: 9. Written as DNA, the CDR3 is TGTGCCAGCATCTCCGGGGGGAGGAGCATTCAGTACTTC. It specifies CASISGGRSIQYF.